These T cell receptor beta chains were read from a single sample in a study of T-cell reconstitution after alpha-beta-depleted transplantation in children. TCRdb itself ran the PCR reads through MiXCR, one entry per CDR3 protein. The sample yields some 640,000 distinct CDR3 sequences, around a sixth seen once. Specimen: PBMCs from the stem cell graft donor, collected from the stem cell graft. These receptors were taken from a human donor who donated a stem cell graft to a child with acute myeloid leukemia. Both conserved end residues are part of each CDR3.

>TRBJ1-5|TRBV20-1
CSASLRGYSNQPQHF
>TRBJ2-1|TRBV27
CASSVPRTGAYNEQFF
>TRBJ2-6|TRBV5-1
CASSSRTDDANVLTF
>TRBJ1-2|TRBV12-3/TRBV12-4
CASSFRPLDYGYTF
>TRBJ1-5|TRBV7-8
CASSPSRGRNNQPQHF
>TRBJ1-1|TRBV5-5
CASSSDTAWITEAFF
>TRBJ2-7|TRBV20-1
CSVISSYEQYF
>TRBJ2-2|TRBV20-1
CSAVTSHTGELFF
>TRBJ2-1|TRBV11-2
CASSSGATEQFF
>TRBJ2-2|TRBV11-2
CASSLVKVVDTGELFF
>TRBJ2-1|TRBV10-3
CAIRGQVYNEQFF
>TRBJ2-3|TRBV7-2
CASSIRGGSGTDTQYF
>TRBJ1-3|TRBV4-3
CASSQDRIHRVGNTIYF
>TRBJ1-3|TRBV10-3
CAISDGLAGNTIYF
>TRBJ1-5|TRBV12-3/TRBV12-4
CASSWEAPQPQHF
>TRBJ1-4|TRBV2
CASSEVEAGGGEKLFF
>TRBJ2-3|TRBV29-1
CSVEPGQGGDTQYF
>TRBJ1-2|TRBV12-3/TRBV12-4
CASSKKPGQGNGYTF
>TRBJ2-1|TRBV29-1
CSVGGYTNEQFF
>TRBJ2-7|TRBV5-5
CASSLVGQGSHEQYF
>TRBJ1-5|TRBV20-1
CSASWDTNQPQHF
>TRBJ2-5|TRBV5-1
CASSSYGGGKETQYF
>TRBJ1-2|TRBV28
CASSLTGGVNYGYTF
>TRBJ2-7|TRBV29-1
CSAGHGPAYEQYF
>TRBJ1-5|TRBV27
CASRGQGGQPQHF
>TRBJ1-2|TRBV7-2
CASSQSRTGSVGYGYTF
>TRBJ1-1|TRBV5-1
CASSLGQGGFTEAFF
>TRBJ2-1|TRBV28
CASSLLSLREQFF
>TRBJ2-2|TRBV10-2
CASENPNEGGELFF
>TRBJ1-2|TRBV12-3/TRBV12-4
CASRAPGTVFNYGYTF
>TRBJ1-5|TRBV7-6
CASSDGLGGNQPQHF
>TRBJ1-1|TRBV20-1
CSAPGTGAFF
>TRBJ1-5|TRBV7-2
CASSSETGASNQPQHF
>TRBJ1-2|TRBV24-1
CATSDFLYGYTF
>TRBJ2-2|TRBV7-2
CASSFAGLTGELFF
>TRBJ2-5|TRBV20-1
CSALNSQETQYF
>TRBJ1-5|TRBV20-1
CSAGGRDSYNQPQHF
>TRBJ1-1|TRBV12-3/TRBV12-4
CASSFLAGNTEAFF
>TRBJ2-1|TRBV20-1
CSAPRTSGDYNEQFF
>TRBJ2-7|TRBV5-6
CASSGIYEQYF
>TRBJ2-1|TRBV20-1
CSGLPVREQFF
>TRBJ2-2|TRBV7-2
CASSSRGTLNTGELFF